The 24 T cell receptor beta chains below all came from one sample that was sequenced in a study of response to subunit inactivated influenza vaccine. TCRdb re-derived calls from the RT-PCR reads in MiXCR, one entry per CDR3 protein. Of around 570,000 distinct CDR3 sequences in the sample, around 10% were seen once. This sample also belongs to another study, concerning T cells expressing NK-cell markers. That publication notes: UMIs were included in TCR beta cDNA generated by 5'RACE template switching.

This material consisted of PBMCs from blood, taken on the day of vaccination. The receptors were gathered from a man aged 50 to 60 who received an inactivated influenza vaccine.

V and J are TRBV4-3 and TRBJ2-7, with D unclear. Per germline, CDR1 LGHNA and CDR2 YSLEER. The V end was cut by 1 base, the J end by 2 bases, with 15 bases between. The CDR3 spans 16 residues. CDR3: CASSQGVALGTYEQYF. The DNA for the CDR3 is TGCGCCAGCAGCCAAGGGGTGGCACTGGGGACCTACGAGCAGTACTTC.

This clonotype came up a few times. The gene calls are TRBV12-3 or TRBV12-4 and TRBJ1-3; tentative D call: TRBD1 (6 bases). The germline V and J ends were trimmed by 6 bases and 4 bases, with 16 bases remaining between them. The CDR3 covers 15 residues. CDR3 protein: CASSDPSDSGNTIYF. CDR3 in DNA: TGTGCCAGCAGCGACCCCTCGGACAGCGGAAACACCATATATTTT.

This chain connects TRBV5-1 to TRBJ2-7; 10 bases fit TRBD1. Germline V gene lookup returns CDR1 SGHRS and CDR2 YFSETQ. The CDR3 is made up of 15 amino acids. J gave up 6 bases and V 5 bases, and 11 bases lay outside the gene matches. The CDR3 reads CASRPRDRGVREQYF. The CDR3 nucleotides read TGCGCCAGCAGACCCCGGGACAGGGGAGTTCGCGAGCAGTACTTC.

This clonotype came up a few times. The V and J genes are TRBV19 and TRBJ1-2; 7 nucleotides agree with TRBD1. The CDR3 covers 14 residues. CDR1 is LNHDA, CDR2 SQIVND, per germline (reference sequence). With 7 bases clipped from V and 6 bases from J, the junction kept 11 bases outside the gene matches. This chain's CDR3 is CASTLGLTGDGYTF. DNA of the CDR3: TGTGCCAGTACCCTCGGCCTTACAGGGGATGGCTACACCTTC.

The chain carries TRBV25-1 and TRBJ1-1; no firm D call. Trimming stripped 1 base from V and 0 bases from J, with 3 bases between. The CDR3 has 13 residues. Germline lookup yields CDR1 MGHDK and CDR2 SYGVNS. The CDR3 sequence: CASSESMNTEAFF. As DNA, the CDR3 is TGTGCCAGCAGTGAATCAATGAACACTGAAGCTTTCTTT.

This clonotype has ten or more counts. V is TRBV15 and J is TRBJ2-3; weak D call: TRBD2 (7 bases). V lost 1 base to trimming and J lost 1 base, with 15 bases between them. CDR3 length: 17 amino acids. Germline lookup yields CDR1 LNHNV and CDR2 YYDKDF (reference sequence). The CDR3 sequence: CATSRATGRDGTDTQYF. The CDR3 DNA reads TGTGCCACCAGCAGAGCTACAGGGAGGGACGGCACAGATACGCAGTATTTT.

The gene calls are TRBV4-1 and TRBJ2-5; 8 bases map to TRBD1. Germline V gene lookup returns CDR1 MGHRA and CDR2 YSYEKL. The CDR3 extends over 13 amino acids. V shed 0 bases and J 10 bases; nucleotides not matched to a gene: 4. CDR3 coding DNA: TGCGCCAGCAGCCAAGACCAGGGGGCCTTCCAGTACTTC. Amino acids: CASSQDQGAFQYF.

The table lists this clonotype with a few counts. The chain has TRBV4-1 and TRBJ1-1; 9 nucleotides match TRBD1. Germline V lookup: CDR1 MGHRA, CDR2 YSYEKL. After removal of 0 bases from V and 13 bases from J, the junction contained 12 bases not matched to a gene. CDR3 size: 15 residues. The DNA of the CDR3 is TGCGCCAGCAGCCAAGAAGGGACAGGGCCCGGTAGGGGTTTCTTT. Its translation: CASSQEGTGPGRGFF.

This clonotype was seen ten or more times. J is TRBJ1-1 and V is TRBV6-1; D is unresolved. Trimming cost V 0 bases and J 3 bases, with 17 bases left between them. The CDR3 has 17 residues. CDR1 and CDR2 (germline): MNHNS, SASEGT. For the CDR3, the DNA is TGTGCCAGCAGTGAAGCGCTTCAAGGCAGAGGAGACACTGAAGCTTTCTTT. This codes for CASSEALQGRGDTEAFF.

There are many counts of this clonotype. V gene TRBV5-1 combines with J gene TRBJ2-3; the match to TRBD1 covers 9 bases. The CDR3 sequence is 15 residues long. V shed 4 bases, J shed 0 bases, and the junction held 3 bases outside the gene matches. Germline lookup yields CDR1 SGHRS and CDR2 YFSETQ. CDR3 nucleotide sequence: TGCGCCAGCAGCCGGGACAGGGCCAGCACAGATACGCAGTATTTT. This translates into CASSRDRASTDTQYF.

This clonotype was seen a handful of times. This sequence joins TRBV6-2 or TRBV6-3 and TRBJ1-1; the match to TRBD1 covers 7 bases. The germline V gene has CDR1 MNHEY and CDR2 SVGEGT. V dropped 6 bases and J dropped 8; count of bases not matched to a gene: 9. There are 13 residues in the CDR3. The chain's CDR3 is CASRLMTGTEAFF. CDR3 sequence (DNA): TGTGCCAGCAGACTAATGACAGGGACCGAAGCTTTCTTT.

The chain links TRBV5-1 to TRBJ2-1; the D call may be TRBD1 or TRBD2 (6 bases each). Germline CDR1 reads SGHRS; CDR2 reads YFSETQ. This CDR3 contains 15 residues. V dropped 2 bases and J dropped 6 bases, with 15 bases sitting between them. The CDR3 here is CASSLGEGGVNEQFF. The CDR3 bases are TGCGCCAGCAGCTTAGGAGAGGGGGGTGTCAATGAGCAGTTCTTC.

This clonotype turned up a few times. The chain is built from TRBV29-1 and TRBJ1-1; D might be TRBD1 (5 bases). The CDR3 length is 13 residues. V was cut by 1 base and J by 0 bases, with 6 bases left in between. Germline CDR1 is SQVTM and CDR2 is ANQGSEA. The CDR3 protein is CSVEGGLNTEAFF. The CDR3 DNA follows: TGCAGCGTTGAAGGGGGCTTGAACACTGAAGCTTTCTTT.

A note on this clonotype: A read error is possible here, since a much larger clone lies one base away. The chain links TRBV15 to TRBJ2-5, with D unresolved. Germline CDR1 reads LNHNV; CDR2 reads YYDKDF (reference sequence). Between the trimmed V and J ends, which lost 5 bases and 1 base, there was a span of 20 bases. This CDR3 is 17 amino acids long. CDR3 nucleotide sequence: TGTGCCACCAGCGGAAGTACTGTTATGCCCGGCCAAGAGACCCAGTACTTC. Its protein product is CATSGSTVMPGQETQYF.

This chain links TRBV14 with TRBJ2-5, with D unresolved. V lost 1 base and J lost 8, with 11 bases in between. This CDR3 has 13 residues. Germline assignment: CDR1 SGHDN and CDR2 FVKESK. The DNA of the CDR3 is TGTGCCAGCAGCCAAGTCCTAGTAGAAACCCAGTACTTC. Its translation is CASSQVLVETQYF.

The CDR3 DNA follows: TGTGCCAGCAGCCCAAGGACAGGGGGCTCTGGAAACACCATATATTTT. Protein sequence: CASSPRTGGSGNTIYF. This chain joins TRBV9 and TRBJ1-3, with 10 bases lining up with TRBD1. The CDR3 extends over 16 amino acids. The V segment lost 4 bases and the J segment 0 bases; nucleotides outside the gene matches: 4. CDR1 is SGDLS and CDR2 is YYNGEE in the germline V gene.

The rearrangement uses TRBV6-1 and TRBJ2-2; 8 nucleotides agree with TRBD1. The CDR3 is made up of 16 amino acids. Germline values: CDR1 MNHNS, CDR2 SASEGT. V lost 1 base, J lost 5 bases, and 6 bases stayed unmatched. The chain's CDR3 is CASSEGGYRGTGELFF. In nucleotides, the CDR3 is TGTGCCAGCAGTGAAGGGGGATACAGGGGGACCGGGGAGCTGTTTTTT.

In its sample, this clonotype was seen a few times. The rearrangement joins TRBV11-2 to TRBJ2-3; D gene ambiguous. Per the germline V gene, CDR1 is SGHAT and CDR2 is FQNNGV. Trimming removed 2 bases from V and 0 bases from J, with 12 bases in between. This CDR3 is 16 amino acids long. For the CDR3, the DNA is TGTGCCAGCAGCTTATGGGTTGGGCTGAGCACAGATACGCAGTATTTT. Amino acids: CASSLWVGLSTDTQYF. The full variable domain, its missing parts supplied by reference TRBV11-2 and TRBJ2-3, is EAGVAQSPRYKIIEKRQSVAFWCNPISGHATLYWYQQILGQGPKLLIQFQNNGVVDDSQLPKDRFSAERLKGVDSTLKIQPAKLEDSAVYLCASSLWVGLSTDTQYFGPGTRLTVL.

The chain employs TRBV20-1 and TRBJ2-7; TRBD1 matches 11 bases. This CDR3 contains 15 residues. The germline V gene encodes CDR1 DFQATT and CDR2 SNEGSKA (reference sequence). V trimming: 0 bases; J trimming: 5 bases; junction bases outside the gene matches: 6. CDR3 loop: CSARDRDRGAHEQYF. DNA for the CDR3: TGCAGTGCTAGAGACCGGGACAGGGGGGCCCACGAGCAGTACTTC.

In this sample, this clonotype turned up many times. The CDR3 reads CASSSFGGPNTEAFF. In DNA, the CDR3 is TGTGCCAGCAGTTCCTTCGGGGGCCCGAACACTGAAGCTTTCTTT. This chain connects TRBV12-3 or TRBV12-4 to TRBJ1-1, with TRBD1 as a possible D gene (6 bases). CDR3 length: 15 residues. V was cut by 4 bases and J by 1 base, with 13 bases left in between.

The CDR3 loop reads CASSDKPGLGIGELFF. The CDR3 nucleotides are TGCGCCAGCAGCGACAAACCGGGACTCGGGATCGGGGAGCTGTTTTTT. The chain combines TRBV5-1 with TRBJ2-2; D might be TRBD2 (6 bases). The CDR3 has 16 amino acids. Germline-derived CDR1 and CDR2 are SGHRS and YFSETQ. Between the trimmed V and J ends, which lost 4 bases and 7 bases, there was a span of 20 bases.

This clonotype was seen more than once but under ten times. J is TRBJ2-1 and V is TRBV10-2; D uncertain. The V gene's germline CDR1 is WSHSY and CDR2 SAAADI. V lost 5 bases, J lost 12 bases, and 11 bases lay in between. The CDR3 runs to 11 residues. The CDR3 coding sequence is TGCGCCAGCAGTCTTGGGAAGATGCAGTTCTTC. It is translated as CASSLGKMQFF.

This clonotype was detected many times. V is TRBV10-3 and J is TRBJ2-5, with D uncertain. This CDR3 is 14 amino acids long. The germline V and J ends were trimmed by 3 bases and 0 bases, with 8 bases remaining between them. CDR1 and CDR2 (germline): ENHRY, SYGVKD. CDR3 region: CAISEGQYQETQYF. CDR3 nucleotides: TGTGCCATCAGTGAAGGCCAGTACCAAGAGACCCAGTACTTC.

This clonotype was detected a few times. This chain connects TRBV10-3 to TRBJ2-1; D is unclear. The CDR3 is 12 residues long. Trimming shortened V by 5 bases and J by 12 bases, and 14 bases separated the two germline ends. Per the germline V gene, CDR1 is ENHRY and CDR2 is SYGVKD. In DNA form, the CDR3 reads TGTGCCATCAGTTTTACACGGATCGGGCAGTTCTTC. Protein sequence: CAISFTRIGQFF.